This T cell receptor beta chain was identified during a study of T cells in Graves' hyperthyroidism and ophthalmopathy. Study results and limitations: Ophthalmopathy was identified by the model a median about 6 months ahead of onset. Researchers found most expanded thyroid clonotypes above 0.001 in blood as well. By a 13 V-J model, ophthalmopathy was set apart from stable hyperthyroidism.

This clonotype showed up just a few times. The antigen is not known. Compared with germline, one end of the junction differs, possibly owing to a read error. The source material, RNA transcripts, was used to amplify TCR beta CDR3 regions. A first-round RT-PCR of the TCR CDR3 used the HTBI primer set. From the multiplex PCR reads, TCRdb called clonotypes with MiXCR, one entry per CDR3 protein. The data contain approximately 700,000 distinct CDR3 sequences, roughly 46% of them singletons. Diagnostic assessment was based on clinical symptoms, serum thyroxine and TRAb, thyroid ultrasound and orbital computed tomography. CDR3 length equals 15 residues. The germline V gene encodes CDR1 SGHVS and CDR2 FQNEAQ.

This receptor was identified in an adult man with Graves' disease, either hyperthyroidism or ophthalmopathy (not recorded which). Source material: peripheral blood or thyroid tissue (not recorded which). V and J are TRBV7-8 and TRBJ1-6; perhaps TRBD1 as D (5 bases). CDR3 sequence reads: CASSQAGTYNSPLHF. Here the CDR3 DNA reads TGTGCCAGCAGCCAAGCCGGGACCTACAATTCACCCCTCCACTTT.